This T cell receptor beta chain stems from a study of T cell responses to AZD1222 COVID-19 vaccine (dated by TCRdb to the early 2020s). Background on the whole study: AZD1222 recipients given second doses at about 4 weeks or at about 12 weeks were pooled, since spike-specific TCR depth and breadth were not found to differ between the two schedules. TCR sequencing was performed for 230 to 250 trial participants, of whom 200 to 210 were given two doses of AZD1222 and some 26 were given two doses of MenACWY control vaccine. Trial participants were enrolled by age into subgroups of 18-55, 56-69 and 70-plus years, and around 150, 28 and 57 TCR-sequenced participants, respectively, were included in these subgroups.

Turning to this clone: Its antigen is not yet known. No much larger clone exists at a distance of one base, and base qualities are not known.

In light of the paper, this sample's time point label describes: baseline before first vaccination. Vaccinee samples came from UK trials COV001 and COV002, including a single-blind randomized controlled phase 2/3 trial of AZD1222 (ChAdOx1 nCoV-19) in healthy adults. For TCRbeta chain sequencing, PBMC samples were collected from trial participants at day 0 and at day 28 after the second dose. General findings and caveats noted by the study authors: After two AZD1222 doses, both the breadth and the depth of spike-specific TCRs were significantly higher than at day 0 and than in MenACWY recipients. Because no day 14 peak-response samples were available, repertoires were characterized only after the peak T cell response. Conclusions about previously exposed vaccinees are limited, since just five or six AZD1222 recipients were seropositive for SARS-CoV-2 at baseline. Participants were mostly white British and included more females than males, and it was suggested by the authors that clonal diversity may have been underestimated. In the small 56-69-year group, the increase in depth fell short of significance, most likely because of low power. Nearly half of unique spike-specific TCRs reportedly recognized epitopes outside regions mutated in the B.1.351 and B.1.1.7 variants. Vaccine-associated CD4 TCRs spanned the whole spike protein, with dominant responses in regions 160-218 and 743-854.

Reading the germline V gene gives CDR1 WSHSY and CDR2 SAAADI. The CDR3 runs 12 residues from the cysteine to the phenylalanine. The kept DNA is CDR3 alone, 36 bases in frame from the first base. V and J lose 10 bases and 10 bases, and a span of 20 bases separates them. The CDR3 regions of human TCRbeta chains were analyzed by immunosequencing. Under the source paper's analysis protocol: TCRs in the repertoires were compared against a reference library of SARS-CoV-2-specific TCRs that had been generated with the MIRA antigen-specificity platform. Breadth was defined as the fraction of unique TCRs that were SARS-CoV-2-associated. Depth was defined as the fraction of total T cells that were SARS-CoV-2-associated. Using the MIRA data, each spike-specific TCR was mapped to the spike region that the TCR reacts to and placed in a CD4 or CD8 class. Log10-transformed breadth and depth values were compared by one-way ANOVA with Sidak's multiple comparisons tests. What TCRdb holds here is the immuneACCESS table cut down to in-frame rearrangements. Part of the clones is not present; checked against another copy, under half of the missing clones reflect an unresolved V gene, and the others are unexplained. V and J calls plus clone size are reproduced from that table; the DNA served to infer D and trimming. Recorded for this sample are around 130,000 clones; 88% of them occurred a single time. The ten most abundant clones make up 7.6% of the sample.

The specimen was peripheral blood, collected on day 0 of AZD1222 vaccination. This TCR derives from an adult in good health. The sequence links TRBV10-2 to TRBJ2-7; the D call is possibly TRBD1 or TRBD2, each sharing 7 bases. The DNA sequence is as follows: TGCGCCACCCTCCAGGGGGGAGGGGGCCAGTACTTC. This yields the protein CATLQGGGGQYF.